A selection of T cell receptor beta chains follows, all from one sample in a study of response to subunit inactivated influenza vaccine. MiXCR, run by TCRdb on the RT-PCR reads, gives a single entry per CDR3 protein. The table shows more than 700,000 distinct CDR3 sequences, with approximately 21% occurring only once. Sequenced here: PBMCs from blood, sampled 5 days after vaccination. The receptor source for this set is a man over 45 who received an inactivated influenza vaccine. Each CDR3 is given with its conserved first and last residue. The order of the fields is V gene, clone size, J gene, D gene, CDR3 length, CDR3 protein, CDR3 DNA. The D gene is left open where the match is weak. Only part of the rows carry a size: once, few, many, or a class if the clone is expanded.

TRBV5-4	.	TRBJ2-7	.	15	CASSWGGRTHYEQYF	TGTGCCAGCAGCTGGGGGGGCCGGACCCACTACGAGCAGTACTTC
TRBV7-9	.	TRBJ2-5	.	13	CASSILEGKNQYF	TGTGCCAGCAGCATACTAGAAGGGAAGAACCAGTACTTC
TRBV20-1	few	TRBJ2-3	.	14	CSATWVGSADTQYF	TGCAGTGCTACGTGGGTAGGGTCCGCAGATACGCAGTATTTT
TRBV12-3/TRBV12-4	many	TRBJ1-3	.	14	CASKGRKDGNTIYF	TGTGCCAGCAAGGGGAGGAAGGACGGAAACACCATATATTTT
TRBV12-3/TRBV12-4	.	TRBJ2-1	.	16	CASSQLTRSSYNEQFF	TGTGCCAGCAGTCAGTTAACTAGGAGCTCCTACAATGAGCAGTTCTTC
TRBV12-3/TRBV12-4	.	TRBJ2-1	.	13	CASIDRGYNEQFF	TGTGCCAGCATCGACAGAGGATACAATGAGCAGTTCTTC
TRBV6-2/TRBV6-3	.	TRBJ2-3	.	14	CASRTVRGVNTQYF	TGTGCCAGCAGAACAGTGAGGGGGGTGAATACGCAGTATTTT
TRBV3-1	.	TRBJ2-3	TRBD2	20	CASSQRIGLAGFLRADTQYF	TGTGCCAGCAGCCAGAGAATCGGACTAGCGGGATTCCTTCGCGCGGATACGCAGTATTTT
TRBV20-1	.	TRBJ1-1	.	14	CSARDMSRNTEAFF	TGCAGTGCTAGAGACATGTCCCGTAACACTGAAGCTTTCTTT
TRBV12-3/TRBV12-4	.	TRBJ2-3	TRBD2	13	CASRGGATDTQYF	TGTGCCAGCCGCGGGGGGGCGACAGATACGCAGTATTTT
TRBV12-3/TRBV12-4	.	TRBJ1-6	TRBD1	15	CASSYGDRDNSPLHF	TGTGCCAGCAGCTATGGGGACAGGGATAATTCACCCCTCCACTTT
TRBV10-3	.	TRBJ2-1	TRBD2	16	CAISEDGGGANNEQFF	TGTGCCATCAGTGAGGATGGCGGGGGGGCTAACAATGAGCAGTTCTTC
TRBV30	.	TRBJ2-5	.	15	CAWSGVGSYQETQYF	TGTGCCTGGAGCGGAGTGGGGAGCTACCAAGAGACCCAGTACTTC
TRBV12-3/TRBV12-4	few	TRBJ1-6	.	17	CASSFLSTLVFDSPLHF	TGTGCCAGCAGTTTTTTGTCAACGTTAGTGTTTGATTCACCCCTCCACTTT
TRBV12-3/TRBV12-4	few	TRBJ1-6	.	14	CASSRTEDNSPLHF	TGTGCCAGCAGTCGGACAGAAGATAATTCACCCCTCCACTTT
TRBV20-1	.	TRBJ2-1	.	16	CSANNPQRTSYNEQFF	TGCAGTGCCAACAACCCCCAGCGAACGTCCTACAATGAGCAGTTCTTC
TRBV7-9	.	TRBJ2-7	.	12	CASGIGANEQYF	TGTGCCAGCGGTATTGGAGCTAACGAGCAGTACTTC
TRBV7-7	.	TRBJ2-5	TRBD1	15	CASSIGTGLKETQYF	TGTGCCAGCAGCATCGGGACAGGCCTCAAAGAGACCCAGTACTTC
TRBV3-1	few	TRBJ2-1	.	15	CASSQVLPLYNEQFF	TGTGCCAGCAGCCAAGTACTCCCCCTCTACAATGAGCAGTTCTTC
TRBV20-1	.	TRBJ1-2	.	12	CSARPDMAGYTF	TGCAGTGCTAGACCCGACATGGCGGGCTACACCTTC
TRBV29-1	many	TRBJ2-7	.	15	CSVVKTLGAVYEQYF	TGCAGCGTTGTAAAAACCTTGGGGGCGGTGTACGAGCAGTACTTC
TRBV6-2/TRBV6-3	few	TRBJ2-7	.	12	CASTTSLYEQYF	TGTGCCAGCACCACTTCACTCTACGAGCAGTACTTC
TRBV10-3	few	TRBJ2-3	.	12	CATGTRTDTQYF	TGTGCCACCGGGACACGCACAGATACGCAGTATTTT
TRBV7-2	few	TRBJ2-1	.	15	CASSFLGASYNEQFF	TGTGCCAGCAGTTTTCTCGGGGCCTCCTACAATGAGCAGTTCTTC
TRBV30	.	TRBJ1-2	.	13	CAWSVFTDYGYTF	TGTGCCTGGAGTGTATTTACCGACTATGGCTACACCTTC
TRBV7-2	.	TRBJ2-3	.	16	CASSLLVGGNTDTQYF	TGTGCCAGCAGCTTATTGGTTGGGGGGAACACAGATACGCAGTATTTT
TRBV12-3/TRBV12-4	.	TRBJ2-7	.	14	CASSLFRGRDEQYF	TGTGCCAGCAGTTTATTTAGGGGACGAGACGAGCAGTACTTC
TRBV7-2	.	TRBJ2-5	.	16	CASSLVMGAIQETQYF	TGTGCCAGCAGCTTAGTAATGGGAGCAATCCAAGAGACCCAGTACTTC
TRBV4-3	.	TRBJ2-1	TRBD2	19	CASSQGLAGGGATYNEQFF	TGCGCCAGCAGCCAGGGACTAGCGGGAGGAGGGGCGACCTACAATGAGCAGTTCTTC
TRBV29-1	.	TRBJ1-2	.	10	CSVDGVGYTF	TGCAGCGTCGACGGGGTCGGCTACACCTTC
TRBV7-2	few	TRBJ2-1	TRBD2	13	CASSLTSPGEQFF	TGTGCCAGCAGCTTGACTAGCCCCGGTGAGCAGTTCTTC
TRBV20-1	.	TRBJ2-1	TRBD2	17	CSARELAGLLVHNEQFF	TGCAGTGCTAGAGAGCTAGCGGGTTTGCTAGTGCACAATGAGCAGTTCTTC
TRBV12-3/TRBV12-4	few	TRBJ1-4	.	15	CASSNRDTQREKLFF	TGTGCCAGCAGTAACCGGGACACTCAGCGAGAAAAACTGTTTTTT
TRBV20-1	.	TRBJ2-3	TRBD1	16	CSASAPGTVSTDTQYF	TGCAGTGCTTCGGCTCCCGGGACAGTTAGCACAGATACGCAGTATTTT
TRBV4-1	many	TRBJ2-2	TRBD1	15	CASSPGQGASGELFF	TGCGCCAGCAGCCCCGGACAGGGGGCTAGCGGGGAGCTGTTTTTT
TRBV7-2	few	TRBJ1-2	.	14	CASTLRDLGYGYTF	TGTGCCAGCACCCTCCGGGACTTGGGCTATGGCTACACCTTC
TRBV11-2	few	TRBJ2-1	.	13	CASSSGNTGKQFF	TGTGCCAGCAGCTCGGGGAACACAGGAAAGCAGTTCTTC
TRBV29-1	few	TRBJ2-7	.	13	CSVAFGGTGEQYF	TGCAGCGTTGCCTTCGGCGGGACCGGCGAGCAGTACTTC
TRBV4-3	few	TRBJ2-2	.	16	CASSPASGTNTGELFF	TGCGCCAGCAGCCCCGCATCCGGGACAAATACCGGGGAGCTGTTTTTT
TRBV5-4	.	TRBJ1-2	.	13	CASSLAESYGYTF	TGTGCCAGCAGCTTGGCCGAGAGCTATGGCTACACCTTC
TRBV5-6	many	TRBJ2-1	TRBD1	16	CASSTLGQGAVDEQFF	TGTGCCAGCTCAACCCTGGGACAGGGGGCGGTCGATGAGCAGTTCTTC
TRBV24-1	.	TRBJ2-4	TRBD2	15	CATSEIAGGRNIQYF	TGTGCCACCAGTGAGATAGCGGGAGGGCGGAACATTCAGTACTTC
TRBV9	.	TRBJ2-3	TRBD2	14	CASSVEGGADTQYF	TGTGCCAGCAGCGTAGAGGGAGGGGCAGATACGCAGTATTTT
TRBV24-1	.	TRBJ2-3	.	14	CATSDPRGADTQYF	TGTGCCACCAGTGACCCCAGGGGTGCAGATACGCAGTATTTT
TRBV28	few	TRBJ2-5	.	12	CASRATGETQYF	TGTGCCAGCAGAGCGACGGGGGAGACCCAGTACTTC
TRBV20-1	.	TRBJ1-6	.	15	CSARLGQGSGSPLHF	TGCAGTGCTAGACTGGGTCAGGGATCAGGTTCACCCCTCCACTTT
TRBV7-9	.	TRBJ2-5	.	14	CASSFDTTRETQYF	TGTGCCAGCAGCTTCGACACTACCAGAGAGACCCAGTACTTC
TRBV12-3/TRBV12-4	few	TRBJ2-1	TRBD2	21	CASSFLGGTSGGRISYNEQFF	TGTGCCAGCAGTTTCCTCGGAGGGACTAGCGGGGGGAGAATCTCCTACAATGAGCAGTTCTTC
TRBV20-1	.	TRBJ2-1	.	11	CSANRVDEQFF	TGCAGTGCCAACAGGGTTGATGAGCAGTTCTTC
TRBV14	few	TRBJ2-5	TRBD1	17	CASSQGRNRGDQETQYF	TGTGCCAGCAGCCAAGGACGCAACAGGGGGGACCAAGAGACCCAGTACTTC